Presented here are 31 T cell receptor beta chains from one specimen sequenced in a study of cytomegalovirus exposure and HLA in healthy donors. The PCR ran on 60 Vbeta and 13 Jbeta primers. Sequencing was performed with immunoSEQ multiplex PCR; in TCRdb, only in-frame clones are kept and a portion is missing. The sample carries 100,000 to 150,000 clones, over 15% recorded once. The sequencing sample was made of PBMCs. The receptors originated from a female donor in good health and CMV-seropositive.

This clone was observed a handful of times. The rearrangement links TRBV27 to TRBJ2-5, with 7 bases that match TRBD1. The CDR3 spans 16 residues. Germline V gene lookup returns CDR1 MNHEY and CDR2 SMNVEV (reference sequence). Trimming at V came to 1 base and at J to 0 bases, leaving 5 bases not matched to a gene. The CDR3 spells CASSLWGQRYQETQYF. The CDR3 DNA is TGTGCCAGCAGTTTATGGGGACAGAGGTACCAAGAGACCCAGTACTTC.

The rearrangement joins TRBV4-3 to TRBJ1-1; 8 nucleotides line up with TRBD1. The CDR3 covers 15 residues. V gave up 0 bases and J gave up 4 bases; unmatched junction bases: 4. The germline V gene has CDR1 LGHNA and CDR2 YSLEER. CDR3 sequence: CASSQDGQGGTEAFF. The CDR3 DNA reads as TGCGCCAGCAGCCAAGACGGACAGGGCGGCACTGAAGCTTTCTTT.

This chain links TRBV19 with TRBJ1-1, with 7 bases identical to TRBD1. The germline V gene encodes CDR1 LNHDA and CDR2 SQIVND (reference sequence). This CDR3 region has 15 residues. Germline trimming cut 3 bases from V and 4 bases from J; bases unmatched to any gene: 8. The CDR3 DNA sequence: TGTGCCAGTAGTATGAATCAGGGGGTGGGCACTGAAGCTTTCTTT. It specifies CASSMNQGVGTEAFF.

The chain's CDR3 is CASSLRGQDNYGYTF. CDR3 nucleotide sequence: TGTGCCAGCAGCTTACGAGGGCAAGACAACTATGGCTACACCTTC. The V call is TRBV7-2, the J call TRBJ1-2, with D unclear. In germline, CDR1 is SGHTA, CDR2 FQGNSA. The CDR3 consists of 15 residues. V lost 2 bases and J 2 bases, leaving 12 bases between the germline ends. The full variable domain, its missing parts supplied by reference TRBV7-2 and TRBJ1-2, is GAGVSQSPSNKVTEKGKDVELRCDPISGHTALYWYRQSLGQGLEFLIYFQGNSAPDKSGLPSDRFSAERTGGSVSTLTIQRTQQEDSAVYLCASSLRGQDNYGYTFGSGTRLTVV.

This rearrangement joins TRBV15 to TRBJ2-7; 7 positions match TRBD1. This CDR3 region has 15 residues. Trimming took 1 base from V and 3 from J; bases not matched to a gene: 6. CDR1 and CDR2 from the germline V gene are LNHNV and YYDKDF (reference sequence). CDR3 sequence: CATSRGAGGFYEQYF. For the CDR3, the DNA is TGTGCCACCAGCAGAGGGGCAGGGGGTTTCTACGAGCAGTACTTC.

This clone was counted between two and nine times. The chain couples TRBV5-6 to TRBJ2-7, with D unresolved. Germline CDR1 is SGHDT and CDR2 is YYEEEE. The CDR3 totals 14 residues. V gave up 1 base and J gave up 0 bases, with 8 bases separating them. The CDR3 nucleotides read TGTGCCAGCAGCTTGTTTAGAAGCTCCTACGAGCAGTACTTC. This gives the protein CASSLFRSSYEQYF.

The rearrangement uses TRBV29-1 and TRBJ2-7; TRBD1 matches 9 bases. Germline values: CDR1 SQVTM, CDR2 ANQGSEA. Trimming removed 5 bases from V and 7 bases from J; junction bases left unmatched: 6. The CDR3 has 12 amino acids. CDR3 protein: CSVRQGVEEQYF. Here the CDR3 DNA reads TGCAGCGTTCGACAGGGGGTAGAGGAGCAGTACTTC.

The chain employs TRBV27 and TRBJ2-1, with 8 bases fitting TRBD2. CDR1 is MNHEY, CDR2 SMNVEV, per germline (reference sequence). Trimming took 3 bases from V and 4 from J; bases not matched to a gene: 5. The CDR3 contains 15 residues. This CDR3 is CASSFLAGDYNEQFF. CDR3 nucleotide sequence: TGTGCCAGCAGTTTCCTAGCGGGTGATTACAATGAGCAGTTCTTC.

This clone was seen only a few times. V and J are TRBV5-1 and TRBJ2-7; D may be TRBD1 (6 bases). CDR3 length equals 14 residues. V lost 4 bases to trimming and J lost 0 bases, with 11 bases between them. Germline-derived CDR1 and CDR2 are SGHRS and YFSETQ. The DNA of the CDR3 is TGCGCCAGCAGCCCCAGGACAGTCTCCTACGAGCAGTACTTC. It is translated as CASSPRTVSYEQYF.

This clone has more than one count but fewer than ten. The V and J genes are TRBV29-1 and TRBJ1-2, with a possible D match to TRBD1 (5 bases). The germline V gene encodes CDR1 SQVTM and CDR2 ANQGSEA. V was pared by 8 bases and J by 8 bases, with 15 bases between. The length of the CDR3 is 11 residues. The CDR3 reads CSLSRVSGYTF. DNA for the CDR3: TGCAGCTTGAGCAGGGTTAGCGGCTACACCTTC.

The chain carries TRBV4-3 and TRBJ2-5, with 13 bases aligning to TRBD2. The V and J ends lost 4 bases and 4 bases, in that order; junction bases with no gene match: 6. The CDR3 loop spans 16 amino acids. Germline V lookup: CDR1 LGHNA, CDR2 YSLEER. CDR3 DNA sequence: TGCGCCAGCAGCCGCAGACTAGCGGGGGGCATAGAGACCCAGTACTTC. Its translation is CASSRRLAGGIETQYF.

In this sample, this clone turned up a few times. V and J are TRBV30 and TRBJ2-3, with TRBD2 matching over 9 bases. CDR3 length: 15 amino acids. V was clipped by 2 bases and J by 6 bases; unmatched bases: 9. Germline V gives CDR1 GTSNPN, CDR2 SVGIG (reference sequence). The CDR3 DNA reads as TGTGCCTGGAGTCCCTGGGGCGGGAGGGCGGATACGCAGTATTTT. Protein: CAWSPWGGRADTQYF.

V gene TRBV5-1 combines with J gene TRBJ2-1, with TRBD2 identical over 7 bases. The CDR3 has 17 residues. With 0 bases clipped from V and 5 bases from J, the junction kept 11 bases outside the gene matches. The germline gives CDR1 SGHRS, CDR2 YFSETQ. The DNA of the CDR3 is TGCGCCAGCAGCTTGGCCCTGGGGAGGGAGCCTCACAATGAGCAGTTCTTC. Amino acids: CASSLALGREPHNEQFF.

The chain joins TRBV2 to TRBJ1-6; 8 bases are shared with TRBD1. CDR3 length: 12 amino acids. Germline CDR1 and CDR2: SNHLY and FYNNEI. Trimming removed 5 bases from V and 12 bases from J; junction bases left unmatched: 3. CDR3 DNA: TGTGCCAGCAGTCCCGGGACAGGACCCCTCCACTTT. Residues: CASSPGTGPLHF.

This clone was picked up a small number of times. The rearrangement links TRBV14 to TRBJ1-5, with 8 nucleotides matching TRBD1. In germline, CDR1 is SGHDN, CDR2 FVKESK. V dropped 4 bases and J dropped 0; count of bases not matched to a gene: 5. CDR3 length: 16 amino acids. The CDR3 loop is CASSRRDRGSNQPQHF. In DNA form, the CDR3 reads TGTGCCAGCAGCCGTAGAGACAGGGGTAGCAATCAGCCCCAGCATTTT.

This rearrangement joins TRBV7-9 to TRBJ2-1; D is perhaps TRBD2 (5 bases). The germline V gene encodes CDR1 SEHNR and CDR2 FQNEAQ (reference sequence). The CDR3 totals 13 residues. V was shortened by 2 bases and J by 5 bases, with 7 bases between the two germline ends. CDR3 DNA sequence: TGTGCCAGCAGCTTAAGTAGCGACAATGAGCAGTTCTTC. Translating it yields CASSLSSDNEQFF.

This clone was seen just once. This same CDR3 is encoded by further DNA sequences in the sample. This chain joins TRBV5-1 and TRBJ2-1; 9 nucleotides line up with TRBD2. This CDR3 contains 17 residues. With 0 bases clipped from V and 3 bases from J, the junction kept 7 bases outside the gene matches. Looked up from germline, CDR1 is SGHRS and CDR2 is YFSETQ. CDR3 coding DNA: TGCGCCAGCAGCTTGGAGGCTAGCGGGGCAAGCTACAATGAGCAGTTCTTC. It is translated as CASSLEASGASYNEQFF.

This clone was found a few times. The chain employs TRBV30 and TRBJ2-1; a weak D match, TRBD2 (5 bases). Germline V gene sequence: CDR1 GTSNPN, CDR2 SVGIG (reference sequence). The V end was cut by 1 base, the J end by 3 bases, with 16 bases between. This CDR3 has 16 amino acids. DNA for the CDR3: TGTGCCTGGAGTGCTACTGGCTCGGGGTTCTACAATGAGCAGTTCTTC. Translation gives CAWSATGSGFYNEQFF.

This clone was seen only a few times. The chain has TRBV7-6 and TRBJ1-3; 7 positions agree with TRBD1. The junction had 10 bases not matched to a gene; V was cut back by 5 bases and J by 0 bases. Germline loops: CDR1 SGHVS, CDR2 FNYEAQ. The CDR3 has 17 residues. Here the CDR3 reads CASSGGMDRSSGNTIYF. CDR3 coding DNA: TGTGCCAGCAGCGGTGGAATGGACAGGAGCTCTGGAAACACCATATATTTT.

There are a few counts of this clone. The chain carries TRBV5-1 and TRBJ2-2; D is unresolved. The CDR3 is 14 amino acids. Germline CDR1 is SGHRS and CDR2 is YFSETQ. V was trimmed by 4 bases and J by 2 bases, leaving 9 bases between them. This chain's CDR3 is CASSNHRNTGELFF. The CDR3 coding sequence is TGCGCCAGCAGCAATCACAGAAACACCGGGGAGCTGTTTTTT.

This clone has a handful of counts. J is TRBJ1-2 and V is TRBV30; D remains ambiguous. Germline V gene lookup returns CDR1 GTSNPN and CDR2 SVGIG (reference sequence). The CDR3 is 12 residues long. The CDR3 here is CAFRTGRGGYTF. The DNA of the CDR3 is TGTGCTTTCAGAACGGGTCGTGGTGGCTACACCTTC.

This clone was observed a few times. The chain joins TRBV27 to TRBJ2-1; maybe TRBD1 (5 bases). Germline CDR1 and CDR2: MNHEY and SMNVEV (reference sequence). This CDR3 is 15 amino acids long. Trimming removed 3 bases at V and 4 bases at J, with 13 bases between. CDR3 in amino acids: CASSFQGMWYNEQFF. The CDR3 DNA reads as TGTGCCAGCAGTTTTCAGGGAATGTGGTACAATGAGCAGTTCTTC.

This clone showed up just a few times. The rearrangement links TRBV21-1 to TRBJ1-4; the D call in the table, TRBD1, was not verified against the DNA. TRBV21-1 is shown as a pseudogene. The CDR3 extends over 16 amino acids. Here the CDR3 reads CASSKLRGLVCEKLFF. The DNA for the CDR3 is TGTGCCAGCAGCAAACTCAGGGGGCTGGTGTGTGAAAAACTGTTTTTT.

This clone was observed a few times. The CDR3: CASSFRGAAGRNQPQHF. CDR3 coding DNA: TGTGCCAGCAGTTTTCGTGGAGCGGCAGGCCGCAATCAGCCCCAGCATTTT. This chain uses TRBV28 with TRBJ1-5; D not resolved. Germline loops: CDR1 MDHEN, CDR2 SYDVKM. Trimming cost V 3 bases and J 2 bases, with 17 bases left between them. The CDR3 is 17 amino acids.

CDR3 DNA: TGTGCCAGCAGTTACTCTTTGGCAGGTTCCTACGAGCAGTACTTC. Translated: CASSYSLAGSYEQYF. This chain connects TRBV6-5 to TRBJ2-7; D is undetermined. Germline V gene lookup returns CDR1 MNHEY and CDR2 SVGAGI. The CDR3 totals 15 residues. The germline V and J ends were trimmed by 0 bases and 1 base, with 10 bases remaining between them.

Only a few counts were recorded for this clone. The chain is built from TRBV5-6 and TRBJ2-5, with a tentative D call TRBD2 (6 bases). V was trimmed by 4 bases and J by 5 bases, leaving 12 bases between them. The germline gives CDR1 SGHDT, CDR2 YYEEEE. CDR3 length: 13 residues. CDR3 amino acids: CASSRGTRETQYF. The CDR3 DNA follows: TGTGCCAGCAGCCGCGGGACGCGGGAGACCCAGTACTTC.

This clone was seen only a few times. The rearrangement links TRBV5-1 to TRBJ2-1; 9 bases line up with TRBD2. This CDR3 contains 15 residues. Trimming cost V 4 bases and J 5 bases; bases outside gene matches: 7. The germline CDR1 and CDR2 sequences are SGHRS and YFSETQ. Here the CDR3 reads CASSRGGGADNEQFF. The DNA for the CDR3 is TGCGCCAGCAGCCGGGGCGGGGGGGCGGACAATGAGCAGTTCTTC.

This chain connects TRBV7-8 to TRBJ1-1, with a possible D match to TRBD1 (5 bases). Germline CDR1 SGHVS, CDR2 FQNEAQ. Trimming pared 5 bases from V and 3 bases from J, leaving 7 bases between. The CDR3 consists of 12 residues. CDR3 loop: CASSPGDTEAFF. The CDR3 DNA is TGTGCCAGCAGCCCGGGGGACACTGAAGCTTTCTTT.

This clone was recorded a few times. The chain couples TRBV30 to TRBJ1-3; D gene ambiguous. CDR1 GTSNPN and CDR2 SVGIG come from the germline V gene (reference sequence). The germline V and J ends were trimmed by 4 bases and 2 bases, with 6 bases remaining between them. CDR3 length equals 12 residues. The CDR3 reads CAWKSAGNTIYF. In DNA, the CDR3 is TGTGCCTGGAAGTCGGCTGGAAACACCATATATTTT.

This clone was counted a few times. The chain carries TRBV10-3 and TRBJ2-7, with no clear D. Between the trimmed V and J ends, which lost 3 bases and 3 bases, there was a span of 15 bases. This CDR3 contains 15 residues. Looked up from germline, CDR1 is ENHRY and CDR2 is SYGVKD. This CDR3 reads CAISETNSPGYEQYF. CDR3 bases: TGTGCCATCAGTGAAACGAACAGCCCCGGCTACGAGCAGTACTTC.

This sequence joins TRBV4-2 and TRBJ2-3; 15 positions match TRBD2. After removal of 3 bases from V and 14 bases from J, the junction contained 12 bases not matched to a gene. The CDR3 length is 16 residues. CDR1 and CDR2 from the germline V gene are LGHNA and YNFKEQ. The CDR3 DNA sequence: TGTGCCAGCAGCCATGAAGGGACTAGCGGGGGGAAACTCAGGTATTTT. Translation: CASSHEGTSGGKLRYF.